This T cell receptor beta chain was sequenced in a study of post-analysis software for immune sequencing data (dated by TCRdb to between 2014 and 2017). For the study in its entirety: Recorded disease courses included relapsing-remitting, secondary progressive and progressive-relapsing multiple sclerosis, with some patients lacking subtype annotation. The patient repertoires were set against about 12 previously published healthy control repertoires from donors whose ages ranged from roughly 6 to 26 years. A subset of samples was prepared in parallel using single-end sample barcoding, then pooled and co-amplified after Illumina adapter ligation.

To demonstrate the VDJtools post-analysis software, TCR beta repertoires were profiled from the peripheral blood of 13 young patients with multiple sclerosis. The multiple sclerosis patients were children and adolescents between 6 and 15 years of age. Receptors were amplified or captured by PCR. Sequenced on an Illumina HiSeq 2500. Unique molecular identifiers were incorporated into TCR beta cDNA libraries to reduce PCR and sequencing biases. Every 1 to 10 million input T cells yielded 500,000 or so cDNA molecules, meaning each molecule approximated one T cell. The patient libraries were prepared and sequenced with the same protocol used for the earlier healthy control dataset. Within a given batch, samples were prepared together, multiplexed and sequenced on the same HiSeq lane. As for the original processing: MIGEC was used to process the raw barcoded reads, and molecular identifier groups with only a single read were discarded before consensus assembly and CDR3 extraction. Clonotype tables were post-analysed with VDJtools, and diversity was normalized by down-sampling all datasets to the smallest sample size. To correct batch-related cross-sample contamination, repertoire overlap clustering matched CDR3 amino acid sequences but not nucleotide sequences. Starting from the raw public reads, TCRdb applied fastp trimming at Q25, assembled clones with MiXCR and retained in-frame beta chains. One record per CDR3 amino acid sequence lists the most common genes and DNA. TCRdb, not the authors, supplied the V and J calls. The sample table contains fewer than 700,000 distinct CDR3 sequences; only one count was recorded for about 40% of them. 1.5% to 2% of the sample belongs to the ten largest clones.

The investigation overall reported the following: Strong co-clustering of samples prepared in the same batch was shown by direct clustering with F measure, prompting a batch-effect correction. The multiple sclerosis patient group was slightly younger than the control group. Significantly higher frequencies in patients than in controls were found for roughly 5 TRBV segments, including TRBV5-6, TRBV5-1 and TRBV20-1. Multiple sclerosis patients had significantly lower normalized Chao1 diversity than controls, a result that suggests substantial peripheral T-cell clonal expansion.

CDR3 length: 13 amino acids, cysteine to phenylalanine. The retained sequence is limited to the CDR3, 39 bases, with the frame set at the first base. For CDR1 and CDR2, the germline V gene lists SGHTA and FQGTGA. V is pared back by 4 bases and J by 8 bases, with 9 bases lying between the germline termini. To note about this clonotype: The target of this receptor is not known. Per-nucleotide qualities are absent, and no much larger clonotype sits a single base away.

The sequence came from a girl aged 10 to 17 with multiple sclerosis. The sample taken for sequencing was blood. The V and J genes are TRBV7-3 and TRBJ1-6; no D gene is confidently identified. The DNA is TGTGCCAGCAGCTATACTCAGGATTCACCCCTCCACTTT. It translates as CASSYTQDSPLHF.